This T cell receptor beta chain was retrieved from a study of radiation and T cells in renal cell carcinoma. Sequencing was performed with immunoSEQ multiplex PCR; in TCRdb, only in-frame clones are kept and a portion is missing. In the table there are about 59,000 clones, roughly 79% of which are singletons. Time point meaning: baseline pretreatment blood. The treatment is: 15 Gy SBRT to primary tumor, nephrectomy 4 weeks later. V dropped 2 bases and J dropped 1 base, with 5 bases sitting between them. CDR1 is KGHSH and CDR2 is LQKENI in the germline V gene. This CDR3 is built from 13 residues. The clonotype comes from a man aged 60 to 75 with renal cell carcinoma. The sequenced sample was blood, obtained from a patient whose treatment included radiotherapy and nephrectomy. This sequence joins TRBV18 and TRBJ1-1; D unclear. The DNA for the CDR3 is TGTGCCAGCTCACCAGCCTCGAACACTGAAGCTTTCTTT. The encoded protein is CASSPASNTEAFF.